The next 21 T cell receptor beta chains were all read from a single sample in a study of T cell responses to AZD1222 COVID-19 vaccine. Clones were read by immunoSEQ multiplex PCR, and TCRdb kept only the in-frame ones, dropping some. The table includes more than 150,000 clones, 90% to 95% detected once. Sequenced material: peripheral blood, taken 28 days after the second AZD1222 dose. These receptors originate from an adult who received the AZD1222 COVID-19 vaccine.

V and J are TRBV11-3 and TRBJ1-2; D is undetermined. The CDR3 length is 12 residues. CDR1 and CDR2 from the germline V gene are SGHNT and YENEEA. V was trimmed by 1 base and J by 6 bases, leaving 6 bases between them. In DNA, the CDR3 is TGTGCCAGCAGCTTAGCGGGAGATGGCTACACCTTC. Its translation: CASSLAGDGYTF.

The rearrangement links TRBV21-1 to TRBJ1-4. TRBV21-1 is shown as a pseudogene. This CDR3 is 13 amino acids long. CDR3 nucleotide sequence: TGTGCCAGGAGGACGGAGATGGGGGAAAAACTGTTTTTT. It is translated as CARRTEMGEKLFF.

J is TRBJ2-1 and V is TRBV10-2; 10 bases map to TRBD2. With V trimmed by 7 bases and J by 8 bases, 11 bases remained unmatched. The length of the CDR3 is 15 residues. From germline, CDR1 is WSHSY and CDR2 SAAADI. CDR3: CASKRGVAGGDEQFF. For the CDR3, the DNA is TGCGCCAGCAAGAGAGGGGTAGCGGGAGGTGATGAGCAGTTCTTC.

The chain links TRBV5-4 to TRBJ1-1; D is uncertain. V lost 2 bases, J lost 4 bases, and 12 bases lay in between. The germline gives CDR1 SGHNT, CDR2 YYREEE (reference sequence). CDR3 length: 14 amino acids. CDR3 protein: CASSLGGLGTEAFF. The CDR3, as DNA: TGTGCCAGCAGCTTAGGTGGGCTGGGCACTGAAGCTTTCTTT.

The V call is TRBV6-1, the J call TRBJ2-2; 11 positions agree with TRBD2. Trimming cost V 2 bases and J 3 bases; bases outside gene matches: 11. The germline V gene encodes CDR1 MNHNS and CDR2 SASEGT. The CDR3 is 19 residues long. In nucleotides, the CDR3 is TGTGCCAGCAGTGAATCTAGCGGGAGGATCGGTTACGACACCGGGGAGCTGTTTTTT. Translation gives CASSESSGRIGYDTGELFF.

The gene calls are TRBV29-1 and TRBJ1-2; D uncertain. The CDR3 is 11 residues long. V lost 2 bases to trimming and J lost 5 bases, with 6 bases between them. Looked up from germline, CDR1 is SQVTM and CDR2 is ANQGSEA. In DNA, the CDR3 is TGCAGCGTTGAAAGGCTTTATGGCTACACCTTC. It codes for CSVERLYGYTF.

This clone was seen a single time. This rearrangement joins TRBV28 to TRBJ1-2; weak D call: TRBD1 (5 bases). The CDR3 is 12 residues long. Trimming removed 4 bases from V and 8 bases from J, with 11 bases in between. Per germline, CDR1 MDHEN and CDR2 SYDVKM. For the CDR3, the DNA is TGTGCCAGCAGTTCAACAGGCGGGGGCTACACCTTC. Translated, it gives CASSSTGGGYTF.

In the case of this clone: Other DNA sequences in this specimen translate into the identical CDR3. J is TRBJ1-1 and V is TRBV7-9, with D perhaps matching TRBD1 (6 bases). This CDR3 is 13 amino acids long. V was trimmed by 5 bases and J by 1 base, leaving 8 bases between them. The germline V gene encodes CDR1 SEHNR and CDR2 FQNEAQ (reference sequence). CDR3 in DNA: TGTGCCAGCAGCCGAGGGGGGAACACTGAAGCTTTCTTT. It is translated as CASSRGGNTEAFF.

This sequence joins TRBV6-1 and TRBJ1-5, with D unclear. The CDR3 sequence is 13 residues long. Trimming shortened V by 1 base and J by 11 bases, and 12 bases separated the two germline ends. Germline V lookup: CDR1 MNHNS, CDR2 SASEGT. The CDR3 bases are TGTGCCAGCAGTGAAGGTGCGGTGAGGACCCAGCATTTT. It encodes CASSEGAVRTQHF.

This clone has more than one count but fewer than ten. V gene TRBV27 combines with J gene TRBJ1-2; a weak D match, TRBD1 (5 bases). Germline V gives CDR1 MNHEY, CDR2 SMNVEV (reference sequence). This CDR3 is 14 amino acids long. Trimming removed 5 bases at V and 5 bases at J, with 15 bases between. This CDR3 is CASSDGALGYGYTF. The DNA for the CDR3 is TGTGCCAGCAGTGACGGGGCATTGGGTTATGGCTACACCTTC.

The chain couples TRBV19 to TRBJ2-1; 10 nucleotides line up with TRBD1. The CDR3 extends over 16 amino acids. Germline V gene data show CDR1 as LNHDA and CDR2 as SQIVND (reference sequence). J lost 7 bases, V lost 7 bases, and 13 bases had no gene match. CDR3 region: CASTATGGWFVNEQFF. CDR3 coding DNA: TGTGCCAGTACCGCGACAGGGGGCTGGTTCGTTAATGAGCAGTTCTTC. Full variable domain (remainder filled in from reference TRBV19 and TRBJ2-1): DGGITQSPKYLFRKEGQNVTLSCEQNLNHDAMYWYRQDPGQGLRLIYYSQIVNDFQKGDIAEGYSVSREKKESFPLTVTSAQKNPTAFYLCASTATGGWFVNEQFFGPGTRLTVL.

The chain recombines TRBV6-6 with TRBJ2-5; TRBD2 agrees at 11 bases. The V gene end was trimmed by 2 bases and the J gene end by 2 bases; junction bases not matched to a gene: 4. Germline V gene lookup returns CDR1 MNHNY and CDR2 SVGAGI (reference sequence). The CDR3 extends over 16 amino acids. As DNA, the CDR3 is TGTGCCAGCAGTTACGGGACTAGCGGAAGACAAGAGACCCAGTACTTC. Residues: CASSYGTSGRQETQYF.

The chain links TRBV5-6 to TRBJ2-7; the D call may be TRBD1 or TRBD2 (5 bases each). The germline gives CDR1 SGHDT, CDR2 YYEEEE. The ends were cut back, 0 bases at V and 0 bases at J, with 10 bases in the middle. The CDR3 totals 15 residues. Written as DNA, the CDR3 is TGTGCCAGCAGCTTGGCCCCGGGGCGCTCCTACGAGCAGTACTTC. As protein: CASSLAPGRSYEQYF.

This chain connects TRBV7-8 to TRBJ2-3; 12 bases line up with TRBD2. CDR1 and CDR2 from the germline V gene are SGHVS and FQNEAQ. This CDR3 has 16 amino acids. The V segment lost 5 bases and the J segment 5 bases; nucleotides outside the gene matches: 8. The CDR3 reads CASSDLAGGPLDTQYF. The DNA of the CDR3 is TGTGCCAGCAGCGACCTAGCGGGAGGGCCTTTAGATACGCAGTATTTT.

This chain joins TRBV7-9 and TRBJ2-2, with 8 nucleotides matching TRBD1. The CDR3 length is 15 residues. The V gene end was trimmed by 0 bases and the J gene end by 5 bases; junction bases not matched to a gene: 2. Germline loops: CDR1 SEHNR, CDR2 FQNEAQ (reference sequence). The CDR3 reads CASSLADRETGELFF. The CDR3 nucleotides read TGTGCCAGCAGCTTAGCGGACAGGGAGACCGGGGAGCTGTTTTTT.

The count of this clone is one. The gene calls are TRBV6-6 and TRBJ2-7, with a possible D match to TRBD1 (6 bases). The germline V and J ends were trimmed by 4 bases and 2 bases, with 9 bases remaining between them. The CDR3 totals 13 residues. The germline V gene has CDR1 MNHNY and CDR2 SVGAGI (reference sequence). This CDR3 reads CASSSDRPYEQYF. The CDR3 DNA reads TGTGCCAGCAGTTCGGACAGACCCTACGAGCAGTACTTC.

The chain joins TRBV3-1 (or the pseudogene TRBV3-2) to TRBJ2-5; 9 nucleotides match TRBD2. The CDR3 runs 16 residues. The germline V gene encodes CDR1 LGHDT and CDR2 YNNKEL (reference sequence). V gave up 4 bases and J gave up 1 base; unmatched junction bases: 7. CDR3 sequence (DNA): TGTGCCAGCAGCCCCCTAGCGGGAATCTTCCAAGAGACCCAGTACTTC. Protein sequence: CASSPLAGIFQETQYF.

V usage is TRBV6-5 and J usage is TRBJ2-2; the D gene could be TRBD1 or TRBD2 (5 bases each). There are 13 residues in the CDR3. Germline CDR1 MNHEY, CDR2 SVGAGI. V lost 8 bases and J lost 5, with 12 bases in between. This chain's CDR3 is CASPGPLTGELFF. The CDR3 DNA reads TGTGCCAGCCCGGGACCATTGACCGGGGAGCTGTTTTTT.

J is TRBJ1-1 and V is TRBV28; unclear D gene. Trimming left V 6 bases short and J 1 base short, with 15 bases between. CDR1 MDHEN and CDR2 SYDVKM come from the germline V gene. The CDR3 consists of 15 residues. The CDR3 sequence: CASSFLRVPNTEAFF. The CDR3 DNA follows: TGTGCCAGCAGCTTCTTAAGGGTCCCGAACACTGAAGCTTTCTTT. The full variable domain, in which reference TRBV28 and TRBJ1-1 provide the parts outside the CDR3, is DVKVTQSSRYLVKRTGEKVFLECVQDMDHENMFWYRQDPGLGLRLIYFSYDVKMKEKGDIPEGYSVSREKKERFSLILESASTNQTSMYLCASSFLRVPNTEAFFGQGTRLTVV.

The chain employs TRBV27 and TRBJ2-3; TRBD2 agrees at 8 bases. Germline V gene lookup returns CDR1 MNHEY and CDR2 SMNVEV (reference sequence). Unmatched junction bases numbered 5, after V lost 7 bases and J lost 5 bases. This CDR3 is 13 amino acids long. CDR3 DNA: TGTGCCAGCATTGCCCTAGCGGGAGATACGCAGTATTTT. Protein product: CASIALAGDTQYF.

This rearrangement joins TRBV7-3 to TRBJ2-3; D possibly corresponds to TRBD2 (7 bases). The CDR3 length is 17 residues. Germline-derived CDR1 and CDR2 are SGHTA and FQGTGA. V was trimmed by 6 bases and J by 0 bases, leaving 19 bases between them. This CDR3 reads CASSFTGGRDSTDTQYF. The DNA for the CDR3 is TGTGCCAGCAGTTTTACGGGGGGCCGGGATAGCACAGATACGCAGTATTTT.